One sample yielded the 27 T cell receptor beta chains listed below, sequenced in a study of blood T cell repertoires in COVID-19. The method was immunoSEQ multiplex PCR; TCRdb's version includes in-frame clones alone and lacks a portion of them. The sample includes approximately 210,000 clones, around 92% of them seen just once. The sequencing sample was made of peripheral blood. The receptor source for this set is a young man with acute or convalescent COVID-19.

The V call is TRBV29-1, the J call TRBJ1-1; D is ambiguous. The CDR3 runs to 12 residues. V was cut by 4 bases and J by 1 base, with 7 bases left in between. Germline CDR1 reads SQVTM; CDR2 reads ANQGSEA. CDR3 bases: TGCAGCGTTGGAGTTCGGAACACTGAAGCTTTCTTT. This codes for CSVGVRNTEAFF.

The rearrangement links TRBV11-2 to TRBJ2-1; the D is unclear. This CDR3 is built from 11 residues. Trimming removed 3 bases at V and 12 bases at J, with 9 bases between. Germline CDR1 reads SGHAT; CDR2 reads FQNNGV. CDR3 DNA sequence: TGTGCCAGCAGCTTCGGCGGCAGGCAGTTCTTC. Translating it yields CASSFGGRQFF.

The J gene is TRBJ2-2, the V gene TRBV3-1 (or the pseudogene TRBV3-2); D is undetermined. The CDR3 has 12 residues. Deletions cut 2 bases from V and 8 bases from J, with 6 bases between. Germline CDR1 and CDR2: LGHDT and YNNKEL (reference sequence). DNA for the CDR3: TGTGCCAGCAGCCAATCGGTTGGGGAGCTGTTTTTT. Translating it yields CASSQSVGELFF.

This rearrangement joins TRBV19 to TRBJ2-5; 9 nucleotides agree with TRBD2. Germline-derived CDR1 and CDR2 are LNHDA and SQIVND (reference sequence). V was pared by 4 bases and J by 1 base, with 7 bases of the junction left unmatched. CDR3 length equals 16 residues. CDR3 loop: CASSKASGTLQETQYF. CDR3 nucleotides: TGTGCCAGTAGTAAGGCTAGCGGGACCCTCCAAGAGACCCAGTACTTC.

V is TRBV19 and J is TRBJ1-1, with D maybe TRBD1 (6 bases). In germline, CDR1 is LNHDA, CDR2 SQIVND (reference sequence). The V end was cut by 5 bases, the J end by 0 bases, with 19 bases between. The CDR3 is made up of 17 amino acids. CDR3: CASSSPRGIKMNTEAFF. The CDR3 DNA reads TGTGCCAGTAGTTCCCCGAGGGGGATCAAGATGAACACTGAAGCTTTCTTT.

This chain joins TRBV28 and TRBJ2-5, with TRBD2 as a possible D gene (6 bases). The germline gives CDR1 MDHEN, CDR2 SYDVKM. V lost 6 bases and J lost 4, with 12 bases in between. The CDR3 is 13 residues long. DNA for the CDR3: TGTGCCAGCAGCCCCGGGGGTGGAGAGACCCAGTACTTC. Protein product: CASSPGGGETQYF. Full variable domain (missing parts from reference TRBV28 and TRBJ2-5): DVKVTQSSRYLVKRTGEKVFLECVQDMDHENMFWYRQDPGLGLRLIYFSYDVKMKEKGDIPEGYSVSREKKERFSLILESASTNQTSMYLCASSPGGGETQYFGPGTRLLVL.

The rearrangement links TRBV28 to TRBJ1-6, with unresolved D. V was pared by 6 bases and J by 10 bases, with 10 bases between. Per the germline V gene, CDR1 is MDHEN and CDR2 is SYDVKM. The CDR3 has 12 amino acids. CDR3 residues: CASRSSYSPLHF. In DNA form, the CDR3 reads TGTGCCAGCAGGTCCAGTTACTCACCCCTCCACTTT.

The chain links TRBV6-2 or TRBV6-3 to TRBJ1-1; D is ambiguous. Trimming shortened V by 2 bases and J by 5 bases, and 12 bases separated the two germline ends. This CDR3 has 14 amino acids. Per germline, CDR1 MNHEY and CDR2 SVGEGT. CDR3 nucleotides: TGTGCCAGCAGTTACACCTTAACGGGAACTGAAGCTTTCTTT. As protein: CASSYTLTGTEAFF.

The chain combines TRBV5-8 with TRBJ1-3; 9 bases line up with TRBD1. Germline V gives CDR1 SGHTS, CDR2 YDEGEE. This CDR3 has 14 amino acids. The ends lost 3 bases at V and 2 bases at J; junction bases unmatched: 0. In DNA, the CDR3 is TGTGCCAGCAGCTGGACAGGGGCTGGAAACACCATATATTTT. Translating gives CASSWTGAGNTIYF.

As for this clone: The same CDR3 can be traced to other DNA sequences in this sample. The chain employs TRBV7-3 and TRBJ1-1, with a tentative D call TRBD1 (5 bases). This CDR3 region has 13 residues. Germline V gives CDR1 SGHTA, CDR2 FQGTGA. Trimming pared 6 bases from V and 1 base from J, leaving 9 bases between. The CDR3 region is CASSSDRNTEAFF. As DNA, the CDR3 is TGTGCCAGCAGTTCTGACAGGAACACTGAAGCTTTCTTT.

This sequence joins TRBV7-9 and TRBJ1-1, with 7 bases lining up with TRBD1. The CDR3 sequence is 15 residues long. Germline lookup yields CDR1 SEHNR and CDR2 FQNEAQ (reference sequence). The V segment lost 6 bases and the J segment 1 base; nucleotides outside the gene matches: 8. The CDR3 DNA is TGTGCCAGCAGTTTCACAGGGGAGTGGAACACTGAAGCTTTCTTT. Translated, it gives CASSFTGEWNTEAFF.

V usage is TRBV5-1 and J usage is TRBJ2-5, with 7 nucleotides matching TRBD1. The germline V gene encodes CDR1 SGHRS and CDR2 YFSETQ. Trimming cost V 4 bases and J 5 bases; bases outside gene matches: 17. The CDR3 contains 17 residues. CDR3 in amino acids: CASSLGLTDRTRETQYF. DNA for the CDR3: TGCGCCAGCAGCCTGGGGCTTACGGACAGGACACGCGAGACCCAGTACTTC.

The chain has TRBV28 and TRBJ2-5; 9 bases fit TRBD2. Losses at the gene ends were 6 bases for V and 2 bases for J; bases not matched to a gene: 4. Germline assignment: CDR1 MDHEN and CDR2 SYDVKM. This CDR3 spans 14 amino acids. CDR3 bases: TGTGCCAGCAGCGGAACTAGCGGGCAAGAGACCCAGTACTTC. Amino acid sequence: CASSGTSGQETQYF.

This clone was seen a single time. The V gene is TRBV5-1, the J gene TRBJ1-3; possible D gene TRBD1, 6 bases. Germline V gene lookup returns CDR1 SGHRS and CDR2 YFSETQ. This CDR3 is 14 amino acids long. With 4 bases removed from V and 0 bases from J, the gap between germline ends came to 8 bases. The CDR3 nucleotides are TGCGCCAGCAGCACGACAGGCTCTGGAAACACCATATATTTT. Translated, it gives CASSTTGSGNTIYF.

The V gene is TRBV10-3, the J gene TRBJ2-2; TRBD1 matches 7 bases. With V trimmed by 7 bases and J by 0 bases, 2 bases remained unmatched. The CDR3 consists of 14 residues. Germline lookup yields CDR1 ENHRY and CDR2 SYGVKD. The CDR3: CAITGQANTGELFF. The CDR3 region has the DNA TGTGCCATCACTGGACAGGCGAACACCGGGGAGCTGTTTTTT.

J is TRBJ1-1 and V is TRBV6-5; a weak D match, TRBD1 (6 bases). V was pared by 6 bases and J by 1 base, with 9 bases between. CDR1 and CDR2 (germline): MNHEY, SVGAGI. This CDR3 contains 13 residues. DNA for the CDR3: TGTGCCAGCAGGAAACAGGGGAACACTGAAGCTTTCTTT. Encoded protein: CASRKQGNTEAFF.

J is TRBJ1-4 and V is TRBV2; possibly TRBD1 for D (6 bases). The CDR3 runs 14 residues. The germline V and J ends were trimmed by 8 bases and 6 bases, with 16 bases remaining between them. In germline, CDR1 is SNHLY, CDR2 FYNNEI. CDR3 sequence (DNA): TGTGCCAGCGTATACGGGACACCTTATGAAAAACTGTTTTTT. This sequence encodes CASVYGTPYEKLFF.

V usage is TRBV19 and J usage is TRBJ1-5; D possibly corresponds to TRBD1 (6 bases). The V gene lost 2 bases and the J gene lost 2 bases, with 7 bases spanning the gap. The CDR3 contains 14 residues. Germline values: CDR1 LNHDA, CDR2 SQIVND (reference sequence). The CDR3 region is CASSISGGNQPQHF. CDR3 coding DNA: TGTGCCAGTAGTATATCAGGGGGCAATCAGCCCCAGCATTTT.

This chain links TRBV24-1 with TRBJ2-7, with 10 bases lining up with TRBD1. The V and J ends lost 4 bases and 4 bases, in that order; junction bases with no gene match: 6. Germline V gene sequence: CDR1 KGHDR, CDR2 SFDVKD. CDR3 size: 15 residues. In DNA form, the CDR3 reads TGTGCCACCAGTGACCCCGGGACAGGGGCTTACGAGCAGTACTTC. Translation: CATSDPGTGAYEQYF.

V is TRBV18 and J is TRBJ1-2, with 7 bases aligning to TRBD1. J gave up 8 bases and V 0 bases, and 6 bases lay outside the gene matches. Per the germline V gene, CDR1 is KGHSH and CDR2 is LQKENI. This CDR3 has 14 residues. The CDR3 DNA follows: TGTGCCAGCTCACCACCAGGGGACAGAAGGGGCTACACCTTC. Translation gives CASSPPGDRRGYTF.

The CDR3 bases are TGCGCCAGCAGCCAAGGGGGGGGGACCTACGAGCAGTACTTC. It is translated as CASSQGGGTYEQYF. The V and J genes are TRBV4-1 and TRBJ2-7; TRBD2 matches at 7 bases. Germline assignment: CDR1 MGHRA and CDR2 YSYEKL. CDR3 size: 14 residues. The V and J ends lost 1 base and 2 bases, in that order; junction bases with no gene match: 2.

The rearrangement uses TRBV29-1 and TRBJ2-1; TRBD2 aligns across 8 bases. This CDR3 spans 15 amino acids. With V trimmed by 8 bases and J by 0 bases, 9 bases remained unmatched. Germline V lookup: CDR1 SQVTM, CDR2 ANQGSEA. CDR3 in amino acids: CSTRAGASSYNEQFF. The CDR3 DNA sequence: TGCAGCACGAGAGCGGGGGCGAGCTCCTACAATGAGCAGTTCTTC.

The chain recombines TRBV5-8 with TRBJ2-1, with TRBD2 matching over 12 bases. Germline V lookup: CDR1 SGHTS, CDR2 YDEGEE. The CDR3 sequence is 15 residues long. The J segment lost 8 bases and the V segment lost 1 base, leaving 4 bases of the junction unmatched. CDR3 protein: CASSLLAGGRYEQFF. Here the CDR3 DNA reads TGTGCCAGCAGCTTGCTAGCGGGGGGGCGGTATGAGCAGTTCTTC.

The chain carries TRBV12-5 and TRBJ2-1; TRBD1 might be the D (6 bases). Looked up from germline, CDR1 is LGHNT and CDR2 is FRNRAP. Trimming took 0 bases from V and 7 from J, leaving 10 bases between them. The CDR3 loop spans 14 amino acids. CDR3 region: CASGLVLQGNEQFF. CDR3 DNA sequence: TGTGCTAGTGGTTTGGTACTCCAGGGGAATGAGCAGTTCTTC.

The CDR3 spells CASSLREQGSDTQYF. The CDR3 nucleotides read TGTGCCAGCAGCTTAAGAGAACAGGGGTCGGATACGCAGTATTTT. The chain links TRBV13 to TRBJ2-3; 7 bases line up with TRBD1. CDR1 PRHDT and CDR2 FYEKMQ come from the germline V gene (reference sequence). The CDR3 runs to 15 residues. The V gene end was trimmed by 2 bases and the J gene end by 6 bases; junction bases not matched to a gene: 8. The whole variable domain, filled in from reference TRBV13 and TRBJ2-3, reads AAGVIQSPRHLIKEKRETATLKCYPIPRHDTVYWYQQGPGQDPQFLISFYEKMQSDKGSIPDRFSAQQFSDYHSELNMSSLELGDSALYFCASSLREQGSDTQYFGPGTRLTVL.

V is TRBV9 and J is TRBJ2-5; TRBD2 matches 7 bases. The CDR3 runs 14 residues. Germline-derived CDR1 and CDR2 are SGDLS and YYNGEE. J was trimmed by 2 bases and V by 6 bases; bases with no gene match: 7. CDR3 amino acids: CASTQAGGQETQYF. The DNA for the CDR3 is TGTGCCAGCACCCAGGCCGGGGGGCAAGAGACCCAGTACTTC.

V and J are TRBV5-1 and TRBJ2-7; 7 bases line up with TRBD1. CDR1 SGHRS and CDR2 YFSETQ come from the germline V gene. This CDR3 is built from 19 residues. V shed 4 bases, J shed 3 bases, and the junction held 22 bases outside the gene matches. DNA of the CDR3: TGCGCCAGCAGCCGTGACAGGGAGACCGGTCGGATGATAGACTACGAGCAGTACTTC. This sequence encodes CASSRDRETGRMIDYEQYF.